Listed below are T cell receptor beta chains from one sample, sequenced in a study of beta chain features in type 1 diabetes. Here immunoSEQ multiplex PCR was the method, and the copy in TCRdb shows in-frame clones only, minus some. The repertoire holds some 270,000 clones, with about 7.8% as singletons. The sequencing sample was made of central memory CD4+ T cells from blood. These TCRs come from a woman under 30 in good health. Each CDR3 is given with its conserved first and last residue. A D gene is named only where the DNA matches it firmly. Expanded clones are given a class, and other clones once, few, many or no size at all.

TRBV5-6	TRBJ2-7	few	NA	TGTGCCAGCAGCACTGGTCCTCGGAGCTCCTACGAGCAGTACTTC	CASSTGPRSSYEQYF
TRBV29-1	TRBJ2-5	few	TRBD2	TGCAGCGTTGTACTAGCGGGGGGACAGACCCAGTACTTC	CSVVLAGGQTQYF
TRBV2	TRBJ2-3	many	NA	TGTGCCAGCAGTGAAGGGGCGGGCGACAATAGGGCAGATACGCAGTATTTT	CASSEGAGDNRADTQYF
TRBV5-4	TRBJ2-5	NA	NA	TGTGCCAGCAGCCACCAAGGTGACCAAGAGACCCAGTACTTC	CASSHQGDQETQYF
TRBV4-2	TRBJ1-2	NA	NA	TGTGCCGTGCTGATAACTGACAGCCTCTATGGCTACACCTTC	CAVLITDSLYGYTF
TRBV5-4	TRBJ2-1	many	TRBD2	TGTGCCAGCAGCTTGGTACTAGCGGGAAAGGATGAGCAGTTCTTC	CASSLVLAGKDEQFF
TRBV5-1	TRBJ2-5	few	TRBD1	TGCGCCAGCACCTGGGACAGCCTACAAGAGACCCAGTACTTC	CASTWDSLQETQYF
TRBV16	TRBJ1-1	many	NA	TGTGCCAGCAGCCAAACAGTGGTGAACACTGAAGCTTTCTTT	CASSQTVVNTEAFF
TRBV7-7	TRBJ2-5	NA	NA	TGTGCTAGCAGCTTGGGTCGGCAAGAGACCCAGTACTTC	CASSLGRQETQYF
TRBV9	TRBJ2-3	few	NA	TGTGCCAGCAGCGATCGTGGGGAGACAGATACGCAGTATTTT	CASSDRGETDTQYF
TRBV6-6	TRBJ2-5	few	NA	TGTGCCAGCAGTTCCCCGAGTAGGGAGACCCAGTACTTC	CASSSPSRETQYF
TRBV4-3	TRBJ2-3	few	NA	TGCGCCAGCAGCCAACAACAACGAAGCGGCACAGATACGCAGTATTTT	CASSQQQRSGTDTQYF
TRBV2	TRBJ1-6	many	NA	TGTGCCAGCAGTGAAGTGAATTCACCCCTCCACTTT	CASSEVNSPLHF
TRBV4-1	TRBJ2-3	NA	NA	TGCGCCAGCAGCCACGTAACTGATACGCAGTATTTT	CASSHVTDTQYF
TRBV7-3	TRBJ1-6	few	NA	TGTGCCAGCAGCTGGGGGAGCAATAATTCACCCCTCCACTTT	CASSWGSNNSPLHF
TRBV25-1	TRBJ1-2	many	NA	TGTGCCAGCAGTGGGATCGACAGGCCGTATTATGGCTACACCTTC	CASSGIDRPYYGYTF
TRBV6-5	TRBJ2-5	many	NA	TGTGCCAGCAGCCTGGTGGCAGAAGAGACCCAGTACTTC	CASSLVAEETQYF
TRBV5-1	TRBJ2-3	NA	NA	TGCGCCAGCAAAGGGGGGCCGTGGGCAGATACGCAGTATTTT	CASKGGPWADTQYF
TRBV7-9	TRBJ1-1	NA	NA	TGTGCCAGCAGCTTGCAGGCTAACACTGAAGCTTTCTTT	CASSLQANTEAFF
TRBV7-9	TRBJ2-1	few	TRBD2	TGTGCCAGCAGCCCTAGCGGGAGGGCCCGTGAGCAGTTCTTC	CASSPSGRAREQFF
TRBV5-1	TRBJ2-2	many	TRBD1	TGCGCCAGCAGCCCCACAGGGGCCTACACCGGGGAGCTGTTTTTT	CASSPTGAYTGELFF
TRBV5-1	TRBJ2-1	many	TRBD1	TGCGCCAGCAGCTTGGGACAGGGGTACAATGAGCAGTTCTTC	CASSLGQGYNEQFF
TRBV5-8	TRBJ2-1	NA	TRBD2	TGTGCCAGCAGCCAGAGGACTAGCGGGAGGGGTTTGATCTTC	CASSQRTSGRGLIF
TRBV28	TRBJ2-2	few	NA	TGTGCCAGCAGACGTCGCCGGGGCGGTTCGAACACCGGGGAGCTGTTTTTT	CASRRRRGGSNTGELFF
TRBV30	TRBJ2-7	few	NA	TGTGCCTGGACGCTCGGAGGCGAGCAGTACTTC	CAWTLGGEQYF
TRBV5-6	TRBJ2-1	few	TRBD1	TGTGCCAGCAGCCGCCCGCCGACAGGGGGCATTAATGAGCAGTTCTTC	CASSRPPTGGINEQFF
TRBV2	TRBJ1-4	few	NA	TGTGCCAGCAGCGTGGTGGGGACTAATGAAAAACTGTTTTTT	CASSVVGTNEKLFF
TRBV27	TRBJ2-1	NA	TRBD1	TGTGCCAGCAGTTTATCGGTGTTCTCGGGACAGCTGAACAATGAGCAGTTCTTC	CASSLSVFSGQLNNEQFF
TRBV9	TRBJ1-1	few	NA	TGTGCCAGCAGCGTAGGAACTCATTCGGGCACTGAAGCTTTCTTT	CASSVGTHSGTEAFF
TRBV4-3	TRBJ2-1	few	TRBD2	TGCGCCAGCAGCCAATCGGCGGGGACTAGCGGATACAATGAGCAGTTCTTC	CASSQSAGTSGYNEQFF
TRBV21-1	TRBJ1-5	NA	NA	TGTGCCAGCAGTCTTCGTCAGCCCCAGCATTTT	CASSLRQPQHF
TRBV27	TRBJ1-4	many	NA	TGTGCCTGCGCCCCTCTGAGAGGAAAACTGTTTTTT	CACAPLRGKLFF
TRBV7-9	TRBJ1-2	NA	TRBD1	TGTGCCAGCAGCCCTGCGGGGACAGGGTTTGGCTACACCTTC	CASSPAGTGFGYTF
TRBV6-1	TRBJ1-1	few	NA	TGTGCCATCAACAGAGCCACTGAAGCTTTCTTT	CAINRATEAFF
TRBV6-1	TRBJ2-6	NA	NA	TGTGCCAGCAGTGAGAGGACGGACGTCCTGACTTTC	CASSERTDVLTF
TRBV15	TRBJ2-5	NA	TRBD1	TGTGCCACCACCAATGGACAGGGTCGGACCCAGTACTTC	CATTNGQGRTQYF
TRBV28	TRBJ2-1	few	TRBD1	TGTGCCAGCAGTACAGCTACAGGGGCTGGGTCTCGAGACGGTGAGCAGTTCTTC	CASSTATGAGSRDGEQFF
TRBV4-3	TRBJ2-3	NA	TRBD2	TGCGCCAGCAGCCAAGATCTGCGGACTCCCGGACTAGCGAAGTCTCAGGGGGATACGCAGTATTTT	CASSQDLRTPGLAKSQGDTQYF
TRBV9	TRBJ1-5	few	NA	TGTGCCAGCAGCGTGCAATCTGGTCAGCCCCAGCATTTT	CASSVQSGQPQHF
TRBV7-2	TRBJ2-5	few	NA	TGTGCCAGCAGCTTAGTGGTTGGGACCCAGTACTTC	CASSLVVGTQYF
TRBV27	TRBJ2-7	NA	NA	TGTGCCAGCAGTTTCTCCAGACAGTCCTACGAGCAGTACTTC	CASSFSRQSYEQYF
TRBV6-5	TRBJ2-5	NA	NA	TGTGCCAGCAGTTACTCTTTGGGGCAGGGGCAGTACTTC	CASSYSLGQGQYF
TRBV7-6	TRBJ2-3	few	NA	TGTGCCAGCAGGAGAGGGAGTTTGTCTGGAGATACGCAGTATTTT	CASRRGSLSGDTQYF
TRBV9	TRBJ2-2	NA	TRBD1	TGTGCCAGCAGCGGTGGGGACAGGGTAGCCGGGGAGCTGTTTTTT	CASSGGDRVAGELFF
TRBV7-2	TRBJ2-5	few	NA	TGTGCCAGCAGCTCTGACTATCAAAAGACCCAGTACTTC	CASSSDYQKTQYF
TRBV7-9	TRBJ2-1	few	NA	TGTGCCAGCAGCTTAGGGGTCGGGGGCTACAATGAGCAGTTCTTC	CASSLGVGGYNEQFF
TRBV2	TRBJ1-1	NA	NA	TGTGCCAGCATGGTGCAGCCGAACACTGAAGCTTTCTTT	CASMVQPNTEAFF
TRBV5-1	TRBJ1-1	NA	NA	TGCGCCAGCAGCCGCGCCCAGGGCGAAGCTTTCTTT	CASSRAQGEAFF
TRBV7-2	TRBJ2-3	NA	NA	TGTGCCAGCAGCTTTATGGGTAGCACAGATACGCAGTATTTT	CASSFMGSTDTQYF
TRBV27	TRBJ2-3	NA	TRBD2	TGTGCCAGCAGTTTACAGACTAGCGCAGATACGCAGTATTTT	CASSLQTSADTQYF
TRBV14	TRBJ1-2	many	NA	TGTGCCAGCAGCCAAGTACAAAACTATGGCTACACCTTC	CASSQVQNYGYTF